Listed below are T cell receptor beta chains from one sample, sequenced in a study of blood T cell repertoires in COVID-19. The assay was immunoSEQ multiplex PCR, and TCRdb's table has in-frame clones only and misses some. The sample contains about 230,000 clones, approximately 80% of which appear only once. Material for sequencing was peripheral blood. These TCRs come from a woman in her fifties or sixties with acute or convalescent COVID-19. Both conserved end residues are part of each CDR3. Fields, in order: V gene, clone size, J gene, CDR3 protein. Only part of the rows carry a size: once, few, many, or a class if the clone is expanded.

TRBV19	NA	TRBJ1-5	CASNGGRSNQPQHF
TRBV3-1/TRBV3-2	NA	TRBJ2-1	CASSQNTGTSVYNEQFF
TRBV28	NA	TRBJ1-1	CASSTNRVLNTEAFF
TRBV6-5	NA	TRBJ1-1	CASSREGTGIKAFF
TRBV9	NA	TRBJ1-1	CASSAPTGARTEAFF
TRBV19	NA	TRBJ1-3	CASRSRAGNTIYF
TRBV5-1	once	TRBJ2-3	CASSFGQVATDTQYF
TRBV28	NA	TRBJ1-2	CASSPGGGAFGYTF
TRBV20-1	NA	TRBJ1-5	CSASWAGVQQPQHF
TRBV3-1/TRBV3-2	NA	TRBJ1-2	CASSPTGAYGYTF
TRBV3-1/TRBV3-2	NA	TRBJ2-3	CASSRPVEDTQYF
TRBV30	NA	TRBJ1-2	CAWSVHNLYGYTF
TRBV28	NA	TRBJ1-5	CATRGSNQPQHF
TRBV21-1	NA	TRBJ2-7	CASSSRSQGYEQYF
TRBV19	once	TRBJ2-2	CASSTNTGGIYTGELFF
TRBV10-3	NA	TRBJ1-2	CASKGDITNYGYTF
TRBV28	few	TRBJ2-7	CASSKQGAKLYEQYF
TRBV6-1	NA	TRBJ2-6	CASSESTGASGANVLTF
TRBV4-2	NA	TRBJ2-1	CASSQDLAGGEYNEQFF
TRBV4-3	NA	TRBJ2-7	CASSPVEGEIEQYF
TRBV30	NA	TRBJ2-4	CAWRQQGVGNIQYF
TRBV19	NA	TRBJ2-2	CASSIDGVDTGELFF
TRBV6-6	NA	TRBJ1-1	CASSTRGGGTEAFF
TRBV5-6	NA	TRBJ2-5	CASSLAGTGVETQYF
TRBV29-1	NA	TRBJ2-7	CSVELDRDYEQYF
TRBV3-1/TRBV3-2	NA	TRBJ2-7	CASSPQGSSGVMLSSYEQYF